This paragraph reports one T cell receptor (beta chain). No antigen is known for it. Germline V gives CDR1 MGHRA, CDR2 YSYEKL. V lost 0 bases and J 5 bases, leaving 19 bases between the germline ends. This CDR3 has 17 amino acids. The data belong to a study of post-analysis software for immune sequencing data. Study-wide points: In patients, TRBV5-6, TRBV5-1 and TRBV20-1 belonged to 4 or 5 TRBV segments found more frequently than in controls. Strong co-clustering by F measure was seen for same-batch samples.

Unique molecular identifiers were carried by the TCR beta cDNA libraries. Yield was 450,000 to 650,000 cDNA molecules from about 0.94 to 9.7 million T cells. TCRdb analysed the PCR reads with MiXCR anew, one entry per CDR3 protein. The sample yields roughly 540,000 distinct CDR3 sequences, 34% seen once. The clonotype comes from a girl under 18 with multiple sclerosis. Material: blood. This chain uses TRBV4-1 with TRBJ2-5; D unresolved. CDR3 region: CASSQDGSEGMLETQYF. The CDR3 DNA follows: TGCGCCAGCAGCCAAGATGGGTCTGAAGGGATGTTGGAGACCCAGTACTTC.